A selection of T cell receptor beta chains follows, all from one sample in a study of T cell repertoires in cytomegalovirus infection. TCRdb fed the reads into MiXCR, producing one record per CDR3 protein. The table has roughly 720,000 distinct CDR3 sequences, under 40% seen once; the top ten hold under 3.5%. Material: PBMCs. All receptors derive from a human donor in good health (CMV status not recorded). Some clones in this sample may be carry-over from other donors' samples. The CDR3 runs from the conserved cysteine through the conserved F or W. Fields, in order: J gene, V gene, clone size, D gene, CDR3 protein, CDR3 DNA. A D gene is named only where the DNA matches it firmly. The size entry is marked missing in some rows and otherwise reads once, few, many or a size class.

>TRBJ1-5|TRBV11-2|few|NA
CASSPSWTADGQPQHF
TGTGCCAGCAGCCCCTCGTGGACAGCGGACGGGCAGCCCCAGCATTTT
>TRBJ1-1|TRBV5-1|few|NA
CASSTDGRKNTEAFF
TGCGCCAGCAGCACGGATGGACGGAAGAACACTGAAGCTTTCTTT
>TRBJ1-4|TRBV11-2|NA|NA
CASSIGHFATNEKLFF
TGTGCCAGCAGCATAGGACATTTTGCAACTAATGAAAAACTGTTTTTT
>TRBJ2-1|TRBV19|NA|TRBD2
CASIIERLAGNSYNEQFF
TGTGCCAGTATTATAGAAAGGTTAGCGGGTAACTCCTACAATGAGCAGTTCTTC
>TRBJ2-3|TRBV7-3|NA|TRBD2
CASSESGVARDTQYF
TGTGCCAGCAGCGAAAGCGGGGTCGCCCGAGATACGCAGTATTTT
>TRBJ1-4|TRBV5-1|few|NA
CASSPPTGPNEKLFF
TGCGCCAGCAGCCCCCCGACCGGGCCAAATGAAAAACTGTTTTTT
>TRBJ2-7|TRBV19|few|TRBD2
CASTKLAGSHYEQYF
TGTGCCAGTACCAAACTAGCGGGAAGCCACTACGAGCAGTACTTC
>TRBJ1-2|TRBV19|NA|TRBD1
CASSIPGQGRNGYTF
TGTGCCAGTAGTATACCCGGACAGGGTCGTAATGGCTACACCTTC
>TRBJ2-2|TRBV19|few|TRBD2
CASSRKFSGSGVGELFF
TGTGCCAGTAGTAGAAAATTCAGCGGGAGTGGAGTCGGGGAGCTGTTTTTT
>TRBJ1-1|TRBV7-2|NA|NA
CASSLAGAGRGNNEAFF
TGTGCCAGCAGCTTAGCCGGGGCAGGGCGGGGAAATAACGAAGCTTTCTTT
>TRBJ2-1|TRBV7-2|few|TRBD2
CATSSSGSKGNEQFF
TGTGCCACTTCATCTAGCGGGAGTAAGGGGAATGAGCAGTTCTTC
>TRBJ1-5|TRBV27|few|NA
CASSTRTPGRSQPQHF
TGTGCCAGCAGTACACGGACTCCCGGGAGGAGTCAGCCCCAGCATTTT
>TRBJ1-5|TRBV12-3/TRBV12-4|NA|NA
CASSTGYSNHPQHF
TGTGCCAGCAGTACAGGGTATAGCAATCATCCCCAGCATTTT
>TRBJ1-1|TRBV7-2|few|TRBD1
CASSFARGTGTEAFF
TGTGCCAGCAGCTTTGCCCGCGGGACAGGGACTGAAGCTTTCTTT
>TRBJ1-5|TRBV29-1|NA|NA
CSVKIQGDQPQHF
TGCAGCGTTAAAATACAGGGTGATCAGCCCCAGCATTTT
>TRBJ2-7|TRBV28|NA|TRBD2
CASSFGGAHEQYF
TGTGCCAGCAGTTTCGGGGGGGCCCACGAGCAGTACTTC
>TRBJ2-5|TRBV5-6|few|NA
CASSSDPVQGFEETQYF
TGTGCCAGCAGCTCCGACCCGGTCCAGGGCTTTGAAGAGACCCAGTACTTC
>TRBJ1-4|TRBV2|NA|NA
CASSPGGGMNEKLFF
TGTGCCAGCTCGCCGGGGGGGGGGATGAATGAAAAACTGTTTTTT
>TRBJ2-7|TRBV7-6|few|TRBD2
CASSGTSGGLSYEQYF
TGTGCCAGCAGCGGGACTAGCGGGGGGTTATCCTACGAGCAGTACTTC
>TRBJ1-1|TRBV28|NA|NA
CASSPSGRSSEAFF
TGTGCCAGCAGTCCCTCGGGCCGGAGCTCTGAAGCTTTCTTT
>TRBJ2-5|TRBV7-8|many|NA
CASSLLVREETQYF
TGTGCCAGCAGCTTATTGGTCAGGGAGGAGACCCAGTACTTC
>TRBJ2-1|TRBV29-1|few|NA
CSVEGKGGHEQFF
TGCAGCGTTGAAGGGAAGGGCGGTCATGAGCAGTTCTTC
>TRBJ1-4|TRBV24-1|NA|TRBD1
CATSDPGTADEKLFF
TGTGCCACCAGTGACCCCGGGACAGCGGATGAAAAACTGTTTTTT
>TRBJ2-6|TRBV19|NA|NA
CASSIRPSGANVLTF
TGTGCCAGTAGTATCAGGCCCTCTGGGGCCAACGTCCTGACTTTC